A selection of T cell receptor beta chains follows, all from one sample in a study of a mutant IDH1 vaccine in newly diagnosed glioma. Profiling relied on immunoSEQ multiplex PCR, and the TCRdb table lists in-frame clones only, not all of them. Altogether roughly 50,000 clones are present, around four fifths being singletons, with the ten largest covering around 4.1%. Antigen specificity for these receptors is unknown. The material sequenced was PBMCs, taken from a glioma patient whose treatment included an IDH1 peptide vaccine. The origin of the receptors is a woman aged 18-35 years with glioma. CDR3s include the opening cysteine and the closing phenylalanine or tryptophan. The D gene is left open where the match is weak. Clone size appears in some rows only: once, few, many, or a class for an expanded clone.

v_call	d_call	j_call	clone_size	cdr3_nt	cdr3_aa
TRBV9	NA	TRBJ1-2	NA	TGTGCCAGCAGCGGGGGAGGGCAACGGGCCTTCTATGGCTACACCTTC	CASSGGGQRAFYGYTF
TRBV27	NA	TRBJ2-3	NA	TGTGCCAGCTGGGTCCCTAGCACAGATACGCAGTATTTT	CASWVPSTDTQYF
TRBV5-4	NA	TRBJ2-2	once	TGTGCCAGCAGCCTGGGGGATCAGGGACCCGGGGAGCTGTTTTTT	CASSLGDQGPGELFF
TRBV2	NA	TRBJ1-4	NA	TGTGCCAGCACCCCATCGGGGGGGCCTAATGAAAAACTGTTTTTT	CASTPSGGPNEKLFF
TRBV6-5	NA	TRBJ2-1	NA	TGTGCCAGCAGTTCTCCCGGGAGCTCCTACAATGAGCAGTTCTTC	CASSSPGSSYNEQFF
TRBV5-4	TRBD2	TRBJ2-5	once	TGTGCCAGCAGCTTGGCGACTAGCGGGGGGGAGACCCAGTACTTC	CASSLATSGGETQYF
TRBV7-9	NA	TRBJ1-1	NA	TGTGCCAGCAGCTTAGGGGGCAAGCAAGCTTTCTTT	CASSLGGKQAFF
TRBV28	TRBD1	TRBJ2-6	NA	TGTGCCAGCAGCCCCGCGACAGGGGTATCTGGGGCCAACGTCCTGACTTTC	CASSPATGVSGANVLTF
TRBV6-4	NA	TRBJ2-2	NA	TGTGCCAGCAGTGAGCAGGGCGGCACCGGGGAGCTGTTTTTT	CASSEQGGTGELFF
TRBV29-1	NA	TRBJ2-7	NA	TGCAGCGTTCCTTCGGACGGGACCTACGAGCAGTACTTC	CSVPSDGTYEQYF
TRBV5-6	NA	TRBJ1-1	few	TGTGCCAGCAGAGCGTTTGGGGGGTCGAGCGCTGAAGCTTTCTTT	CASRAFGGSSAEAFF
TRBV7-2	NA	TRBJ1-1	NA	TGTGCCAGCAGCTTAGCATCGGCGGGGCGTGAAGCTTTCTTT	CASSLASAGREAFF
TRBV6-5	NA	TRBJ2-7	NA	TGTGCCAGCAGCCCCCTAGGGTACGAGCAGTACTTC	CASSPLGYEQYF
TRBV21-1	NA	TRBJ2-7	NA	TGTGCCAGCAGCAAAGCGCTTGGCAAGACCTTTTATTCCTACGAGCAGTACTTC	CASSKALGKTFYSYEQYF
TRBV19	NA	TRBJ1-1	NA	TGTGCCAGTAGAAAGGGGCCGGGGGGCACTGAAGCTTTCTTT	CASRKGPGGTEAFF
TRBV11-2	TRBD1	TRBJ2-1	NA	TGTGCCAGCAGCAAGACAGGGGATGAGCAGTTCTTC	CASSKTGDEQFF
TRBV28	TRBD1	TRBJ1-5	NA	TGTGCCAGCAGCACCCAGGGGGGCTCTAGGGCCCAGCATTTT	CASSTQGGSRAQHF
TRBV29-1	TRBD2	TRBJ2-7	NA	TGCAGCGTTCCACTAGCGGGGGCCTCCTACGAGCAGTACTTC	CSVPLAGASYEQYF
TRBV6-1	NA	TRBJ2-5	NA	TGTGCCAGCAGTGAAGAACGTGGTAGATGGGAGACCCAGTACTTC	CASSEERGRWETQYF
TRBV4-3	TRBD2	TRBJ2-7	NA	TGCGCCAGCAGCCAAGATGGGGGAGGGTACGAGCAGTACTTC	CASSQDGGGYEQYF
TRBV9	TRBD1	TRBJ1-2	NA	TGTGCCAGCAGCGTAGATGACAGGGGGCGAACTAACTATGGCTACACCTTC	CASSVDDRGRTNYGYTF
TRBV19	TRBD1	TRBJ1-5	few	TGTGCCAGTAGTATCCTGACAGGGAGGGACAATCAGCCCCAGCATTTT	CASSILTGRDNQPQHF
TRBV29-1	TRBD2	TRBJ2-5	NA	TGCAGCGTGGAGGACCCCAGGGCGGGGGGTTGGGAGACCCAGTACTTC	CSVEDPRAGGWETQYF
TRBV6-5	NA	TRBJ1-1	NA	TGTGCCAGCAGTTACGCGGGGAGGACTGAAGCTTTCTTT	CASSYAGRTEAFF